The clone carrying this T cell receptor beta chain came up many times. The data stem from a study of identical twins. In TCRdb, the 5' RACE reads were re-called with MiXCR into one record per CDR3 protein. The table shows about 690,000 distinct CDR3 sequences, with 6% to 6.5% occurring only once. The sequenced material came from naive T cells sorted from blood. The origin of this receptor is a man aged 18 to 35 in good health.

This CDR3 reads CASSLRPSGGNEQFF. CDR3 DNA sequence: TGTGCCAGCAGTTTAAGGCCTTCCGGGGGCAATGAGCAGTTCTTC. V usage is TRBV12-3 or TRBV12-4 and J usage is TRBJ2-1, with a weak D call TRBD2 (6 bases). CDR3 length: 15 residues. V shed 2 bases and J shed 6 bases, with 14 bases lying between them.